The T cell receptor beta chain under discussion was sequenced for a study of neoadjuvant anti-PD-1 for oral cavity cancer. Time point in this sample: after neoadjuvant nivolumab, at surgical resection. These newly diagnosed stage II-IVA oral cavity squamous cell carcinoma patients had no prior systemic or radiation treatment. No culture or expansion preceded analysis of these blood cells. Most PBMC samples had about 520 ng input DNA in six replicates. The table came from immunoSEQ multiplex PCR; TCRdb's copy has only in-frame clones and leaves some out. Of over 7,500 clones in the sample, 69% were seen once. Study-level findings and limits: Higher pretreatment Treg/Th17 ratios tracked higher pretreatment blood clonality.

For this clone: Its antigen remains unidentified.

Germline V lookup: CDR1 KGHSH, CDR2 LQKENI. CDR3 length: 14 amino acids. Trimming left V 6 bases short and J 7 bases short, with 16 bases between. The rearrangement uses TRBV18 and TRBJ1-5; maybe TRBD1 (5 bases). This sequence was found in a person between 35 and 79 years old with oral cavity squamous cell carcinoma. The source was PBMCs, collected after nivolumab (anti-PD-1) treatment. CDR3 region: CASSRSGGYQPQHF. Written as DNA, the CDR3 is TGTGCCAGCTCCCGATCGGGGGGTTACCAGCCCCAGCATTTT.